This T cell receptor beta chain originates from a study of blood T cell repertoires in COVID-19 (dated by TCRdb to the early 2020s). Regarding the study in general: Samples from collaborators originated in the United States, Italy and Spain and spanned both the acute and convalescent phases of COVID-19. The material from the prospective study consisted of cDNA or gDNA derived from T cells, B-cell-depleted T cells, or PBMCs. Deeply sampled blood TCRbeta repertoires from subjects exposed to, actively infected with, or recovered from COVID-19 were included in the dataset. The repertoires were made available in a free public database intended to serve as a resource for research on the immune response to SARS-CoV-2. Samples were obtained from the ongoing ImmuneRACE study (first 160 participants) and from over 1,000 subjects provided by 6 global collaborators. A de-identified subject ID, COVID-19 status, age in years and sex were almost always included in the sample metadata. Where available, HLA class I and class II types were taken from metadata supplied by the sample provider and were not determined by assay-based typing.

The immunoSEQ Assay, a bias-controlled multiplex PCR, was used to amplify TCRbeta CDR3 regions from genomic DNA. In the authors' own workflow: Nucleated cell counts per sample were estimated from amplification of reference gene primers within the assay. Sequence reads were collapsed and filtered to measure the absolute abundance of every unique TCRbeta CDR3 rearrangement. For each sample, productive Simpson clonality was calculated by taking the square root of Simpson's diversity index across productive rearrangements. TCRdb took this table from immuneACCESS and kept in-frame rearrangements with V and J called. Such tables lack part of the clones; where checked against another copy, unresolved V genes explain under half of the gap, and the rest is unexplained. D and trimming come from the DNA, and the V and J calls and clone size come from that table. The sample contains approximately 250,000 clones, under 95% of them found a single time. The top ten clones comprise around 2.8% of the sample.

In its sample, this clone was seen once. Its antigen is unknown. No clone much larger than this one lies a single base away; base qualities are absent. In the prospective study, participants were roughly 18 to 90 years old, resided in about two dozen geographic areas of the United States, and were enrolled through a virtual design. In the prospective study, participants were assigned to cohorts based on the clinical history participants reported in a screening survey and a study questionnaire. A participant counted as exposed if, within 2 weeks of entering the study, that participant had been in contact with someone who had a PCR-confirmed or clinician-diagnosed COVID-19 case. In the prospective study, mobile phlebotomists collected whole blood, serum and a nasopharyngeal or oropharyngeal swab from each participant. Additional blood draws and questionnaires over an approximately 2-month period could optionally be provided by prospective study participants. Before DNA extraction, blood samples from the prospective study were shipped at room temperature or frozen.

CDR1 is given as MDHEN and CDR2 as SYDVKM, both from the germline V gene. Trimming accounts for 8 bases at V and 1 base at J, while the number of junction bases matched to no gene is 8. The CDR3 measures 15 amino acids from cysteine to phenylalanine. Only CDR3 DNA remains: 45 bases, in frame from the first base. Beyond this particular receptor, the publication reports: How much clinical and demographic metadata was included differed by source and by participant, and the metadata was provided uncurated.

In this chain, TRBV28 is recombined with TRBJ2-7, with 10 junctional bases fitting TRBD1. The TCR was taken from a man in his forties or fifties who had been exposed to COVID-19. The sequenced sample was PBMCs or T cells enriched from blood (not recorded which). The nucleotide sequence is TGTGCCAGCCAGGGACAGGGGCTTCTATCCTACGAGCAGTACTTC. Its product reads: CASQGQGLLSYEQYF. The full variable domain, with segments outside the CDR3 supplied by the reference TRBV28 and TRBJ2-7 proteins, appears as DVKVTQSSRYLVKRTGEKVFLECVQDMDHENMFWYRQDPGLGLRLIYFSYDVKMKEKGDIPEGYSVSREKKERFSLILESASTNQTSMYLCASQGQGLLSYEQYFGPGTRLTVT.